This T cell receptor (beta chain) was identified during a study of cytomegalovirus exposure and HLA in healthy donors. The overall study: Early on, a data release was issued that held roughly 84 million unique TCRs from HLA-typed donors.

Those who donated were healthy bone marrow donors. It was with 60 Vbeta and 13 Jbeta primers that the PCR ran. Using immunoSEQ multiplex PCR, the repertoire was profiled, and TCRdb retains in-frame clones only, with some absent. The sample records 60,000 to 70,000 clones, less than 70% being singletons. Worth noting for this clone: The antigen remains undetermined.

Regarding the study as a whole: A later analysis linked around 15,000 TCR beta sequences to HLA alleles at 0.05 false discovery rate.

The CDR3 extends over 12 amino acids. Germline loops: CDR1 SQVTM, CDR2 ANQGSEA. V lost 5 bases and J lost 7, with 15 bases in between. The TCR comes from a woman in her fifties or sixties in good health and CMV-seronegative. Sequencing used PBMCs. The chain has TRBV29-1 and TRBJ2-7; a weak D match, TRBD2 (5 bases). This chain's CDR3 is CSVYGGTGEQYF. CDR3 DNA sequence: TGCAGCGTTTACGGAGGTACGGGGGAGCAGTACTTC.